This note documents a single T cell receptor (beta chain) sequence. The antigen it recognizes is unknown. The input lacks base qualities; no much larger clone sits a single base away. The library was generated by the immunoSEQ multiplex PCR assay. TCRdb's version of the immuneACCESS table is confined to in-frame rearrangements and falls short of the full clone set. An unresolved V gene accounts for under half of the shortfall where checked; the remainder is of unknown origin. In this sample the table shows 70,000 to 90,000 clones, approximately 95% of which occur a single time. The ten largest clones represent roughly 0.94% of the sample. Trimming accounts for 3 bases at V and 2 bases at J, while the number of junction bases matched to no gene is 4. From the cysteine up to the phenylalanine, the CDR3 has a length of 14 residues. The retained sequence is limited to the CDR3, 42 bases, with the frame set at the first base. The CDR1 and CDR2 encoded by the germline V gene are ENHRY and SYGVKD.

This entry belongs to a study of T cell changes during pregnancy in multiple sclerosis (dated by TCRdb to between 2018 and 2021). Regarding the complete study: Changes in the T cell repertoire over the course of pregnancy were examined in this study in women with multiple sclerosis.

Material: peripheral blood, obtained in the first trimester of pregnancy. The clonotype comes from a female donor with multiple sclerosis, enrolled in a pregnancy study. The chain uses TRBV10-3 and TRBJ2-7; a stretch of 7 junction bases matches TRBD1. The CDR3 is CAISERDSAYEQYF. In nucleotides, the sequence is TGTGCCATCAGTGAACGGGACAGTGCCTACGAGCAGTACTTC.